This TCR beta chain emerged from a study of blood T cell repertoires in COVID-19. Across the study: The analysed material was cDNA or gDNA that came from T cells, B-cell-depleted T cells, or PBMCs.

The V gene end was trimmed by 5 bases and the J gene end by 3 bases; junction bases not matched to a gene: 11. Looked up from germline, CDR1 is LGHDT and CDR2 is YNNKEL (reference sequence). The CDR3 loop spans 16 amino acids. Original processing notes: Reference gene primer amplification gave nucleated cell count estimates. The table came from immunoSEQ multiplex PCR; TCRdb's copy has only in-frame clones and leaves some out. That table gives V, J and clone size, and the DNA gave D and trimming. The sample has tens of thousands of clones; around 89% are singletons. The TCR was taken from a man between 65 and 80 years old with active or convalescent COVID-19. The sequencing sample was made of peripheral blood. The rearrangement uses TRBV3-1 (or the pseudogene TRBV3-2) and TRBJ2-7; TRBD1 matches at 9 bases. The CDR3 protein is CASSSRRGQGSYEQYF. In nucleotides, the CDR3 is TGTGCCAGCAGCTCGCGACGAGGACAGGGGAGCTACGAGCAGTACTTC.